Presented here are 10 T cell receptor beta chains from one specimen sequenced in a study of T cell responses to AZD1222 COVID-19 vaccine. Assay: immunoSEQ multiplex PCR; the TCRdb copy retains only in-frame clones and omits some. The sample comprises 95,000 to 150,000 clones, around 93% of which are singletons, and 1.1% rests with the top ten. The input for sequencing was peripheral blood, taken on day 0 of AZD1222 vaccination. All receptors come from an adult in good health.

This chain joins TRBV3-1 (or the pseudogene TRBV3-2) and TRBJ2-7; 8 nucleotides align to TRBD2. This CDR3 has 13 residues. The germline CDR1 and CDR2 sequences are LGHDT and YNNKEL (reference sequence). Trimming at V came to 4 bases and at J to 9 bases, leaving 8 bases not matched to a gene. CDR3: CASSLSGASGQYF. In DNA form, the CDR3 reads TGTGCCAGCAGCCTTAGCGGGGCGTCGGGGCAGTACTTC.

V and J are TRBV19 and TRBJ1-2; TRBD1 agrees at 8 bases. Germline V gene data show CDR1 as LNHDA and CDR2 as SQIVND (reference sequence). V was pared by 5 bases and J by 4 bases, with 12 bases of the junction left unmatched. CDR3 length: 16 amino acids. The CDR3 spells CASSPLDRANAYGYTF. The CDR3, as DNA: TGTGCCAGTAGTCCCCTGGACAGGGCGAACGCCTATGGCTACACCTTC.

The gene calls are TRBV7-8 and TRBJ1-1; TRBD1 agrees at 8 bases. The V and J ends lost 4 bases and 4 bases, in that order; junction bases with no gene match: 5. CDR3 length: 14 residues. The germline gives CDR1 SGHVS, CDR2 FQNEAQ. Here the CDR3 DNA reads TGTGCCAGCAGCTACGACAGGGGAAGCACTGAAGCTTTCTTT. Translated: CASSYDRGSTEAFF.

The V and J genes are TRBV24-1 and TRBJ2-7; TRBD1 matches at 7 bases. Germline loops: CDR1 KGHDR, CDR2 SFDVKD. This CDR3 region has 15 residues. V was clipped by 5 bases and J by 1 base; unmatched bases: 7. The CDR3 DNA reads TGTGCCACCAGTGGTCGACAGGGAGAATCCTACGAGCAGTACTTC. This gives the protein CATSGRQGESYEQYF.

This chain uses TRBV12-3 or TRBV12-4 with TRBJ1-1; no clear D gene. V lost 3 bases and J lost 2, with 7 bases in between. CDR3 length: 13 residues. CDR3 sequence: CASSFSDNTEAFF. CDR3 DNA sequence: TGTGCCAGCAGTTTTTCCGATAACACTGAAGCTTTCTTT.

Turning to this clone: At one end, the junction sequence differs from germline, possibly due to a read error. The chain links TRBV19 to TRBJ1-5; 7 bases line up with TRBD1. The CDR3 is made up of 16 amino acids. CDR1 is LNHDA, CDR2 SQIVND, per germline (reference sequence). The CDR3 protein is CPRFSSDREGNQPQHF. CDR3 nucleotides: TGCCCGAGGTTCTCTTCCGACAGGGAGGGCAATCAGCCCCAGCATTTT.

V is TRBV2 and J is TRBJ1-5; D might be TRBD1 (5 bases). The V and J ends lost 2 bases and 3 bases respectively, with 11 bases between them. This CDR3 contains 15 residues. Germline values: CDR1 SNHLY, CDR2 FYNNEI. This chain's CDR3 is CASSENRGDNQPQHF. CDR3 coding DNA: TGTGCCAGCAGTGAAAACCGGGGGGACAATCAGCCCCAGCATTTT.

The CDR3 is CASSFPGHGYTF. The CDR3 DNA reads as TGTGCCAGCAGCTTCCCAGGGCATGGCTACACCTTC. The rearrangement uses TRBV7-9 and TRBJ1-2; a weak D match, TRBD1 (5 bases). The CDR3 runs 12 residues. CDR1 and CDR2 from the germline V gene are SEHNR and FQNEAQ (reference sequence). The V end lost 3 bases, the J end lost 6 bases, and 8 bases lay between the germline ends.

The chain couples TRBV28 to TRBJ1-2; D ambiguous. From germline, CDR1 is MDHEN and CDR2 SYDVKM. The V end was cut by 2 bases, the J end by 0 bases, with 13 bases between. The CDR3 runs to 16 residues. CDR3 DNA: TGTGCCAGCAGTTTAATAGCAGGCCCCGCTAACTATGGCTACACCTTC. Residues: CASSLIAGPANYGYTF.

The chain uses TRBV5-1 and TRBJ2-2; D gene unclear. This CDR3 contains 14 residues. Germline V gene sequence: CDR1 SGHRS, CDR2 YFSETQ. Between the trimmed V and J ends, which lost 4 bases and 1 base, there was a span of 8 bases. In DNA form, the CDR3 reads TGCGCCAGCAGCGTCCAGGTGAACACCGGGGAGCTGTTTTTT. Protein sequence: CASSVQVNTGELFF.